This TCR beta chain was recovered during a study of shared clonotypes between healthy human individuals. About this clone: This CDR3 is also generated by other DNA sequences in the sample.

With 0 bases removed from V and 0 bases from J, the gap between germline ends came to 6 bases. Germline-derived CDR1 and CDR2 are SGHAT and FQNNGV. The CDR3 sequence is 14 residues long. The assay was immunoSEQ multiplex PCR, and TCRdb's table has in-frame clones only and misses some. In the table there are about 520,000 clones, roughly 95% of which are singletons. This receptor was obtained from a woman in her 30s in good health. The J gene is TRBJ2-7, the V gene TRBV11-2; D may be TRBD2 (5 bases). Source material: naive CD4+ T cells sorted from blood. The subset: CD45RA+ positively selected. CDR3 sequence: CASSLEAGSYEQYF. The DNA of the CDR3 is TGTGCCAGCAGCTTAGAGGCGGGCTCCTACGAGCAGTACTTC.